This note documents a single T cell receptor (beta chain) sequence. The sample originates from a study of blood T cell repertoires in COVID-19. Study details: There were acute and convalescent COVID-19 samples, and they came from the United States, Italy and Spain. PBMCs, B-cell-depleted T cells, or T cells provided the cDNA or gDNA that made up the material.

CDR1 and CDR2 (germline): SGHTA, FQGNSA. CDR3 size: 15 residues. V gave up 5 bases and J gave up 7 bases, with 17 bases separating them. In the original workflow: The authors estimated nucleated cell counts from reference gene primer amplification. Only in-frame clones appear in the TCRdb table, and some are missing; sequencing was by immunoSEQ multiplex PCR. That table is the source of V, J and clone size, and D and trimming were worked out from the DNA. The data show around 100,000 clones, 84% seen once. Sequenced: peripheral blood. This clonotype was obtained from a human donor in a cohort sampled during active COVID-19. This chain connects TRBV7-2 to TRBJ2-2; no clear D gene. CDR3 region: CASSLWYGRGGELFF. In DNA form, the CDR3 reads TGTGCCAGCAGCCTCTGGTACGGCAGAGGCGGGGAGCTGTTTTTT.